A selection of T cell receptor beta chains follows, all from one sample in a study of radiotherapy plus CTLA-4 blockade in lung cancer. Using immunoSEQ multiplex PCR, the repertoire was profiled, and TCRdb retains in-frame clones only, with some absent. The sample contains about 39,000 clones, roughly 73% of which appear only once. The starting material was peripheral blood, obtained from a patient treated with radiotherapy plus ipilimumab. Receptor source: a human donor with non-small cell lung cancer that progressed on radiotherapy plus ipilimumab. Each CDR3 is given with its conserved first and last residue. A D gene is named only where the DNA matches it firmly. Rows may omit the clone size; those that give it use once, few, many or a size class.

V: TRBV7-2
J: TRBJ2-3
size: -
D: -
CDR3: CASREGFTQYF
DNA: TGTGCCAGCAGGGAGGGCTTTACGCAGTATTTT

V: TRBV9
J: TRBJ1-2
size: -
D: -
CDR3: CASSVDFNYGYTF
DNA: TGTGCCAGCAGCGTAGATTTTAATTATGGCTACACCTTC

V: TRBV19
J: TRBJ1-5
size: -
D: TRBD1
CDR3: CASSIGTGGQPQHF
DNA: TGTGCCAGTAGTATCGGGACAGGGGGACAGCCCCAGCATTTT

V: TRBV4-1
J: TRBJ2-3
size: -
D: TRBD2
CDR3: CASSQTSGGTDTQYF
DNA: TGCGCCAGCAGTCAAACTAGCGGGGGGACAGATACGCAGTATTTT

V: TRBV7-2
J: TRBJ1-2
size: -
D: TRBD1
CDR3: CASSLGTLRGDGYTF
DNA: TGTGCCAGCAGCCTAGGAACCCTCAGGGGGGATGGCTACACCTTC

V: TRBV10-3
J: TRBJ2-3
size: -
D: TRBD2
CDR3: CAISLASGASTDTQYF
DNA: TGTGCCATCAGTCTCGCTAGCGGGGCTAGCACAGATACGCAGTATTTT

V: TRBV4-1
J: TRBJ2-3
size: -
D: TRBD2
CDR3: CASSQAERGGSYF
DNA: TGCGCCAGCAGCCAAGCGGAGCGGGGGGGCTCATATTTT

V: TRBV29-1
J: TRBJ2-3
size: -
D: TRBD1
CDR3: CSAEGAGGLSTDTQYF
DNA: TGCAGCGCAGAAGGGGCAGGGGGCCTTAGCACAGATACGCAGTATTTT

V: TRBV6-5
J: TRBJ1-1
size: -
D: TRBD1
CDR3: CASSPLDRVRTEAFF
DNA: TGTGCCAGCAGTCCCCTGGACAGGGTACGAACTGAAGCTTTCTTT

V: TRBV9
J: TRBJ1-5
size: -
D: TRBD1
CDR3: CASSATGGNNQPQHF
DNA: TGTGCCAGCAGCGCAACAGGGGGCAACAATCAGCCCCAGCATTTT

V: TRBV28
J: TRBJ1-1
size: -
D: -
CDR3: CASSTRFAEAFF
DNA: TGTGCCAGCAGTACCAGGTTCGCCGAAGCTTTCTTT

V: TRBV7-2
J: TRBJ2-3
size: few
D: TRBD2
CDR3: CASTSGLAGGADTQYF
DNA: TGTGCCAGCACCTCGGGACTAGCGGGGGGGGCAGATACGCAGTATTTT

V: TRBV6-5
J: TRBJ2-1
size: -
D: -
CDR3: CASSYSPGSTYNEQFF
DNA: TGTGCCAGCAGTTACTCCCCGGGGTCAACCTACAATGAGCAGTTCTTC

V: TRBV6-5
J: TRBJ2-7
size: -
D: TRBD1
CDR3: CASSYEQGPYEQYF
DNA: TGTGCCAGCAGTTACGAACAGGGGCCCTACGAGCAGTACTTC

V: TRBV4-3
J: TRBJ1-1
size: -
D: TRBD1
CDR3: CASSQEPNRGQGTEAFF
DNA: TGCGCCAGCAGCCAAGAACCCAACAGGGGGCAAGGCACTGAAGCTTTCTTT

V: TRBV5-1
J: TRBJ2-7
size: -
D: -
CDR3: CASSQTGSYEQYF
DNA: TGCGCCAGCAGCCAAACAGGGTCCTACGAGCAGTACTTC

V: TRBV2
J: TRBJ2-7
size: -
D: -
CDR3: CASSEGPLGQYF
DNA: TGTGCCAGCAGTGAGGGCCCTTTGGGGCAGTACTTC

V: TRBV9
J: TRBJ1-6
size: -
D: TRBD1
CDR3: CASSVLDRGSSPLHF
DNA: TGTGCCAGCAGCGTACTGGACAGGGGGAGCTCACCCCTCCACTTT

V: TRBV28
J: TRBJ1-2
size: -
D: -
CDR3: CASTLPGNYGYTF
DNA: TGTGCCAGCACCCTTCCCGGGAACTATGGCTACACCTTC

V: TRBV5-1
J: TRBJ2-7
size: once
D: -
CDR3: CASSRGTSGAYEQYF
DNA: TGCGCCAGCAGCCGTGGGACTTCGGGAGCCTACGAGCAGTACTTC

V: TRBV9
J: TRBJ2-1
size: -
D: TRBD1
CDR3: CASSVVGQSNEQFF
DNA: TGTGCCAGCAGCGTAGTGGGACAGAGCAATGAGCAGTTCTTC

V: TRBV7-9
J: TRBJ1-4
size: few
D: -
CDR3: CASSSTVTNEKLFF
DNA: TGTGCCAGCAGCTCGACAGTTACGAATGAAAAACTGTTTTTT

V: TRBV19
J: TRBJ2-1
size: -
D: TRBD2
CDR3: CASSNDGRTSGGAEQFF
DNA: TGTGCCAGTAGTAACGATGGGAGGACTAGCGGGGGGGCTGAGCAGTTCTTC

V: TRBV6-5
J: TRBJ1-4
size: few
D: -
CDR3: CASSYSGGTNEKLFF
DNA: TGTGCCAGCAGTTACTCTGGGGGGACTAATGAAAAACTGTTTTTT

V: TRBV11-2
J: TRBJ2-3
size: -
D: -
CDR3: CASSKGPGGGADTQYF
DNA: TGTGCCAGCAGCAAGGGCCCGGGGGGCGGGGCAGATACGCAGTATTTT

V: TRBV5-8
J: TRBJ1-1
size: -
D: TRBD1
CDR3: CASSSRQGSRVTEAFF
DNA: TGTGCCAGCAGCTCTCGACAGGGGAGCAGGGTCACTGAAGCTTTCTTT

V: TRBV21-1
J: TRBJ1-2
size: once
D: -
CDR3: CASSKKGPGGRQVYGYTF
DNA: TGTGCCAGCAGCAAAAAAGGTCCGGGGGGCCGCCAGGTCTATGGCTACACCTTC

V: TRBV4-2
J: TRBJ1-4
size: -
D: -
CDR3: CASSPTGTSNEKLFF
DNA: TGTGCCAGCAGCCCAACCGGGACATCTAATGAAAAACTGTTTTTT

V: TRBV2
J: TRBJ1-2
size: -
D: -
CDR3: CASSGGGDNYGYTF
DNA: TGTGCCAGCAGTGGCGGCGGTGATAACTATGGCTACACCTTC

V: TRBV4-2
J: TRBJ2-2
size: -
D: TRBD2
CDR3: CASRDPGLAGGLNTGELFF
DNA: TGTGCCAGCAGAGACCCAGGACTAGCGGGGGGGCTCAACACCGGGGAGCTGTTTTTT

V: TRBV7-2
J: TRBJ2-5
size: few
D: TRBD2
CDR3: CASSYTFSGVETQYF
DNA: TGTGCCAGCAGCTATACCTTTAGCGGGGTGGAGACCCAGTACTTC

V: TRBV6-1
J: TRBJ1-1
size: -
D: TRBD1
CDR3: CASGGQQNTEAFF
DNA: TGTGCCAGCGGGGGACAGCAGAACACTGAAGCTTTCTTT

V: TRBV4-3
J: TRBJ2-1
size: -
D: TRBD2
CDR3: CASSRWTSDNEQFF
DNA: TGCGCCAGCAGCCGCTGGACTAGCGACAATGAGCAGTTCTTC

V: TRBV18
J: TRBJ2-1
size: medium-sized
D: TRBD2
CDR3: CASSPFGGAGDEQFF
DNA: TGTGCCAGCTCACCCTTCGGGGGGGCCGGGGATGAGCAGTTCTTC